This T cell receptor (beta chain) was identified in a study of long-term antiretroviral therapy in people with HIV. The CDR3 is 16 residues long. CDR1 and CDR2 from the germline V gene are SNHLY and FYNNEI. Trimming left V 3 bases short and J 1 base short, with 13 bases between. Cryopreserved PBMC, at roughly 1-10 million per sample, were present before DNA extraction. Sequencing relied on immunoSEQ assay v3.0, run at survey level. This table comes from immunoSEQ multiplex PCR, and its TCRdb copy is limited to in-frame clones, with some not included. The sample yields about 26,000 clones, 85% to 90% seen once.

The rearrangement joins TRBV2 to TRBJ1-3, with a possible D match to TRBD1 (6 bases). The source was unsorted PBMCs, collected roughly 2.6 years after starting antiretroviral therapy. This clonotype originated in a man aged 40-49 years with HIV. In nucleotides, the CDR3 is TGTGCCAGCAGTGAGGACAGAACCATTTCTGGAAACACCATATATTTT. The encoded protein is CASSEDRTISGNTIYF.